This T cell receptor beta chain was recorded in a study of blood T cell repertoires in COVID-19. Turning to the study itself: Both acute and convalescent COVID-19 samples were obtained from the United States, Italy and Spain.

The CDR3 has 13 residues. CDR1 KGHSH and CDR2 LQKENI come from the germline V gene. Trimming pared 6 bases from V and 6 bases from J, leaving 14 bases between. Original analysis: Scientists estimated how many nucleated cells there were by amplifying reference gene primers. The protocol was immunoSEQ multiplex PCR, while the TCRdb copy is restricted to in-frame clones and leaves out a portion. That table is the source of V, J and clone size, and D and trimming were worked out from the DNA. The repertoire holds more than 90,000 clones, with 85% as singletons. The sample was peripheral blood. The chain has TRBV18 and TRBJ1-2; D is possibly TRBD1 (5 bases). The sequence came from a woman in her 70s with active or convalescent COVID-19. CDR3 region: CASSEGRIHGYTF. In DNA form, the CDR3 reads TGTGCCAGCTCGGAGGGGAGGATACATGGCTACACCTTC.